This TCR beta chain was recovered during a study of T-cell memory formation after mild COVID-19. About the research overall: Clusters were largely donor specific. Study-level findings and limits: Memory sampled before infection contained some responding clones, suggesting cross-reactive memory joined.

Concerning this clonotype: Its antigen is not known.

Germline lookup yields CDR1 MNHEY and CDR2 SVGEGT. The length of the CDR3 is 16 residues. Trimming took off 2 bases at V and 8 bases at J, with 20 bases between the two ends. TCRdb re-called the 5' RACE reads with MiXCR, one entry per CDR3 protein. Here the sample spans roughly 610,000 distinct CDR3 sequences, around 15% being singletons. The sequence came from an adult woman who had mild COVID-19 (a few samples of this study predate the infection). Cell type and time point are not known. This chain uses TRBV6-2 or TRBV6-3 with TRBJ2-3, with D perhaps matching TRBD2 (5 bases). The sequenced sample was PBMCs or a T cell subset sorted from them (not recorded which). The CDR3 coding sequence is TGTGCCAGCAGTTACAGCGGTGAACCCGGCGAGGGTACGCAGTATTTT. Translating gives CASSYSGEPGEGTQYF.